These 20 T cell receptor beta chains were sequenced from one sample in a study of blood T cell repertoires in COVID-19. Assay used: immunoSEQ multiplex PCR; TCRdb lists only in-frame clones, some missing. Found here are some 48,000 clones, more than 70% of them singletons; the top ten hold over 2%. The specimen was peripheral blood. The receptors originated from a human donor in a cohort sampled during active COVID-19.

The rearrangement joins TRBV19 to TRBJ1-5; 11 nucleotides match TRBD1. The CDR3 is 19 amino acids. Germline lookup yields CDR1 LNHDA and CDR2 SQIVND (reference sequence). V lost 6 bases, J lost 2 bases, and 15 bases stayed unmatched. The CDR3 is CASRPPGTGGLWGNQPQHF. CDR3 sequence (DNA): TGTGCCAGTAGACCTCCCGGGACAGGGGGGCTTTGGGGCAATCAGCCCCAGCATTTT.

CDR3 sequence reads: CASSGTGGPKDGYTF. CDR3 bases: TGTGCCAGCAGCGGCACAGGGGGCCCTAAGGATGGCTACACCTTC. The chain links TRBV7-9 to TRBJ1-2; TRBD1 matches at 9 bases. Losses at the gene ends were 5 bases for V and 6 bases for J; bases not matched to a gene: 10. Germline V lookup: CDR1 SEHNR, CDR2 FQNEAQ (reference sequence). CDR3 size: 15 residues.

The CDR3 nucleotides are TGTGCCAGCAGTTTCCCCTTGGGCAGTTCCTACGAGCAGTACTTC. It is translated as CASSFPLGSSYEQYF. The rearrangement uses TRBV28 and TRBJ2-7; D gene uncertain. The germline CDR1 and CDR2 sequences are MDHEN and SYDVKM. The CDR3 has 15 amino acids. The V and J ends lost 3 bases and 1 base respectively, with 13 bases between them.

The chain combines TRBV6-6 with TRBJ1-5; D remains unclear. The V gene's germline CDR1 is MNHNY and CDR2 SVGAGI (reference sequence). The CDR3 is 12 residues long. The V end was cut by 2 bases, the J end by 8 bases, with 7 bases between. The CDR3 spells CASSYGREPQHF. CDR3 DNA sequence: TGTGCCAGCAGTTACGGCCGGGAGCCCCAGCATTTT.

The chain joins TRBV7-2 to TRBJ1-2, with D tentatively TRBD1 (5 bases). The V end was cut by 5 bases, the J end by 0 bases, with 7 bases between. This CDR3 has 13 residues. From germline, CDR1 is SGHTA and CDR2 FQGNSA. Written as DNA, the CDR3 is TGTGCCAGCAGCCCACAGGCTAACTATGGCTACACCTTC. Translating gives CASSPQANYGYTF.

The chain recombines TRBV7-9 with TRBJ1-5; 8 bases fit TRBD1. This CDR3 contains 15 residues. J lost 0 bases, V lost 3 bases, and 1 base had no gene match. From germline, CDR1 is SEHNR and CDR2 FQNEAQ (reference sequence). The chain's CDR3 is CASSLGQASNQPQHF. The CDR3, as DNA: TGTGCCAGCAGCTTGGGACAGGCTAGCAATCAGCCCCAGCATTTT. Full variable domain (remainder filled in from reference TRBV7-9 and TRBJ1-5): DTGVSQNPRHKITKRGQNVTFRCDPISEHNRLYWYRQTLGQGPEFLTYFQNEAQLEKSRLLSDRFSAERPKGSFSTLEIQRTEQGDSAMYLCASSLGQASNQPQHFGDGTRLSIL.

The V and J genes are TRBV5-1 and TRBJ2-7, with 12 bases matching TRBD1. The trim removed 1 base at V and 7 bases at J, leaving 6 bases unmatched. Germline-derived CDR1 and CDR2 are SGHRS and YFSETQ. The CDR3 contains 15 residues. The DNA for the CDR3 is TGCGCCAGCAGCTTGACGGGGACAGGGGGCAAGGAGCAGTACTTC. This encodes CASSLTGTGGKEQYF. Full variable domain (rest looked up from reference TRBV5-1 and TRBJ2-7): KAGVTQTPRYLIKTRGQQVTLSCSPISGHRSVSWYQQTPGQGLQFLFEYFSETQRNKGNFPGRFSGRQFSNSRSEMNVSTLELGDSALYLCASSLTGTGGKEQYFGPGTRLTVT.

The chain has TRBV3-1 (or the pseudogene TRBV3-2) and TRBJ1-2; 7 bases are shared with TRBD1. CDR1 LGHDT and CDR2 YNNKEL come from the germline V gene (reference sequence). The CDR3 spans 22 residues. J lost 6 bases, V lost 2 bases, and 30 bases had no gene match. CDR3 coding DNA: TGTGCCAGCAGCCAATGGGGTTTCAGGGGGGAAGTGACACGGGGTGAAGTGGATGGCTACACCTTC. Its translation: CASSQWGFRGEVTRGEVDGYTF.

The rearrangement links TRBV19 to TRBJ1-1; D unclear. The CDR3 runs 16 residues. The germline V gene has CDR1 LNHDA and CDR2 SQIVND (reference sequence). The V end was cut by 4 bases, the J end by 3 bases, with 18 bases between. CDR3 sequence: CASSSNPGGWDTEAFF. In nucleotides, the CDR3 is TGTGCCAGTAGTAGTAATCCAGGTGGGTGGGACACTGAAGCTTTCTTT.

The chain carries TRBV2 and TRBJ1-5, with D perhaps matching TRBD1 (5 bases). Germline V gene data show CDR1 as SNHLY and CDR2 as FYNNEI. The V end was cut by 1 base, the J end by 4 bases, with 14 bases between. The CDR3 sequence is 16 residues long. The CDR3 is CASSEGSRVGNQPQHF. The CDR3 bases are TGTGCCAGCAGTGAAGGGTCCAGGGTGGGAAATCAGCCCCAGCATTTT.

V gene TRBV9 combines with J gene TRBJ2-3; D is possibly TRBD2 (5 bases). Looked up from germline, CDR1 is SGDLS and CDR2 is YYNGEE. Trimming shortened V by 0 bases and J by 0 bases, and 5 bases separated the two germline ends. The CDR3 totals 14 residues. CDR3 loop: CASSVAGSTDTQYF. The CDR3, as DNA: TGTGCCAGCAGCGTAGCGGGGAGCACAGATACGCAGTATTTT.

This sequence joins TRBV5-1 and TRBJ2-3; 7 bases map to TRBD2. This CDR3 is 15 amino acids long. J was trimmed by 4 bases and V by 0 bases; bases with no gene match: 5. Germline-derived CDR1 and CDR2 are SGHRS and YFSETQ. The CDR3 DNA sequence: TGCGCCAGCAGCTTGGGCCTAGCGGTATCAGATACGCAGTATTTT. Translation gives CASSLGLAVSDTQYF.

The chain recombines TRBV5-6 with TRBJ2-1; D is unresolved. Germline lookup yields CDR1 SGHDT and CDR2 YYEEEE. The length of the CDR3 is 15 residues. V shed 1 base and J shed 2 bases, with 10 bases lying between them. CDR3 sequence (DNA): TGTGCCAGCAGCTTGAAGAAGCTGACCTACAATGAGCAGTTCTTC. Translation gives CASSLKKLTYNEQFF.

This chain connects TRBV28 to TRBJ2-1, with 13 bases aligning to TRBD2. The CDR3 runs to 17 residues. Germline CDR1 and CDR2: MDHEN and SYDVKM. V was pared by 4 bases and J by 7 bases, with 10 bases of the junction left unmatched. The CDR3 nucleotides are TGTGCCAGCAGTTCGGACAGGGGACTAGCGGGAATAAATGAGCAGTTCTTC. It translates to CASSSDRGLAGINEQFF.

J is TRBJ2-1 and V is TRBV15; 8 nucleotides align to TRBD1. Losses at the gene ends were 1 base for V and 10 bases for J; bases not matched to a gene: 9. The CDR3 length is 15 residues. Germline CDR1 LNHNV, CDR2 YYDKDF (reference sequence). The CDR3 protein is CATSRVEQGAGEQFF. The CDR3 region has the DNA TGTGCCACCAGCAGAGTCGAGCAGGGGGCAGGGGAGCAGTTCTTC.

The chain employs TRBV5-8 and TRBJ2-7; 9 bases fit TRBD1. The V and J ends lost 4 bases and 3 bases, in that order; junction bases with no gene match: 5. Germline assignment: CDR1 SGHTS and CDR2 YDEGEE. The CDR3 sequence is 14 residues long. CDR3 amino acids: CASSPRTGVYEQYF. The DNA of the CDR3 is TGTGCCAGCAGCCCACGGACAGGGGTCTACGAGCAGTACTTC.

V and J are TRBV6-6 and TRBJ2-5; possibly TRBD1 for D (5 bases). From germline, CDR1 is MNHNY and CDR2 SVGAGI (reference sequence). The V gene lost 2 bases and the J gene lost 5 bases, with 15 bases spanning the gap. This CDR3 comprises 15 residues. The CDR3 is CASSYSQGLFETQYF. The DNA for the CDR3 is TGTGCCAGCAGTTACAGCCAGGGCCTGTTCGAGACCCAGTACTTC.

This chain joins TRBV30 and TRBJ1-3; TRBD1 matches at 8 bases. J gave up 0 bases and V 4 bases, and 11 bases lay outside the gene matches. Germline-derived CDR1 and CDR2 are GTSNPN and SVGIG (reference sequence). This CDR3 is built from 17 residues. This CDR3 reads CAWNSRTGRPSGNTIYF. CDR3 sequence (DNA): TGTGCCTGGAACTCAAGGACAGGGCGACCCTCTGGAAACACCATATATTTT.

The chain is built from TRBV7-2 and TRBJ2-7; 10 positions agree with TRBD1. The length of the CDR3 is 14 residues. In germline, CDR1 is SGHTA, CDR2 FQGNSA. J gave up 4 bases and V 6 bases, and 6 bases lay outside the gene matches. The CDR3 DNA reads TGTGCCAGCAGACCGGACAGGGGGATTTACGAGCAGTACTTC. Translated, it gives CASRPDRGIYEQYF.

V is TRBV20-1 and J is TRBJ2-5, with 13 bases aligning to TRBD2. V lost 3 bases and J lost 5; bases outside the gene matches: 9. This CDR3 contains 16 residues. Germline V gene data show CDR1 as DFQATT and CDR2 as SNEGSKA (reference sequence). CDR3 protein: CSASPAGLAGSETQYF. For the CDR3, the DNA is TGCAGTGCTAGTCCGGCGGGACTAGCGGGATCGGAGACCCAGTACTTC.